These 29 T cell receptor beta chains were sequenced from one sample in a study of blood T cells in healthy people across ages. The use of a sample-barcoded 5' primer and a J-beta primer mix characterized a second PCR of 7 to 11 cycles. Via MiXCR, TCRdb re-called the 5' RACE reads, giving one row per CDR3 protein. Found here are about 580,000 distinct CDR3 sequences, roughly 43% of them singletons; the top ten hold about 26%. Specimen: blood. The receptor source for this set is a man older than 75 in good health.

For this clonotype: Its ends do not fully match the called genes, so a read error is possible. The rearrangement uses TRBV29-1 and TRBJ2-5; 13 bases agree with TRBD2. This CDR3 has 17 residues. Germline V gene lookup returns CDR1 SQVTM and CDR2 ANQGSEA. This chain's CDR3 is CSVEAPGTSGNQETRYF. Written as DNA, the CDR3 is TGCAGCGTTGAAGCTCCCGGGACTAGCGGGAATCAAGAGACCCGGTACTTC.

The rearrangement links TRBV14 to TRBJ1-1; D is undetermined. Trimming cost V 0 bases and J 4 bases, with 12 bases left between them. The CDR3 has 15 residues. Germline values: CDR1 SGHDN, CDR2 FVKESK. CDR3: CASSQEEAMGTEAFF. The CDR3 bases are TGTGCCAGCAGCCAAGAGGAGGCCATGGGCACTGAAGCTTTCTTT. The whole variable domain, filled in from reference TRBV14 and TRBJ1-1, reads EAGVTQFPSHSVIEKGQTVTLRCDPISGHDNLYWYRRVMGKEIKFLLHFVKESKQDESGMPNNRFLAERTGGTYSTLKVQPAELEDSGVYFCASSQEEAMGTEAFFGQGTRLTVV.

The chain recombines TRBV7-8 with TRBJ2-2, with 7 bases identical to TRBD1. J lost 2 bases, V lost 5 bases, and 5 bases had no gene match. This CDR3 spans 15 amino acids. The V gene's germline CDR1 is SGHVS and CDR2 FQNEAQ. Here the CDR3 reads CASSRDRFNTGELFF. CDR3 bases: TGTGCCAGCAGCCGGGACAGATTTAACACCGGGGAGCTGTTTTTT.

The V and J genes are TRBV3-1 and TRBJ2-1, with 13 nucleotides matching TRBD2. CDR1 is LGHDT and CDR2 is YNNKEL in the germline V gene (reference sequence). With 8 bases clipped from V and 4 bases from J, the junction kept 8 bases outside the gene matches. The CDR3 consists of 16 residues. The CDR3 DNA reads TGTGCCAGCCAAACTAGCGGGGGGGCCCGGTACAATGAGCAGTTCTTC. Protein sequence: CASQTSGGARYNEQFF.

This clonotype appeared a few times. The CDR3 region is CASSATSGGAGANVLTF. For the CDR3, the DNA is TGTGCCAGCAGCGCGACTAGCGGTGGGGCTGGGGCCAACGTCCTGACTTTC. The V call is TRBV9, the J call TRBJ2-6; TRBD2 agrees at 9 bases. The V gene's germline CDR1 is SGDLS and CDR2 YYNGEE. The CDR3 has 17 amino acids. The V segment lost 3 bases and the J segment 2 bases; nucleotides outside the gene matches: 6.

V is TRBV7-3 and J is TRBJ2-1, with TRBD2 matching over 10 bases. Per germline, CDR1 SGHTA and CDR2 FQGTGA. The CDR3 has 18 amino acids. The V segment lost 0 bases and the J segment 0 bases; nucleotides outside the gene matches: 5. CDR3 sequence: CASSLTAGGPVSYNEQFF. In DNA form, the CDR3 reads TGTGCCAGCAGCTTAACAGCGGGAGGGCCCGTCTCCTACAATGAGCAGTTCTTC.

The chain carries TRBV15 and TRBJ2-5; D is unclear. From germline, CDR1 is LNHNV and CDR2 YYDKDF (reference sequence). This CDR3 region has 13 residues. V was clipped by 1 base and J by 1 base, with 4 bases between them. In DNA, the CDR3 is TGTGCCACCAGCAGAGCACTCCAAGAGACCCAGTACTTC. It specifies CATSRALQETQYF.

The chain is built from TRBV6-2 or TRBV6-3 and TRBJ2-5; possibly TRBD2 for D (6 bases). Germline CDR1 and CDR2: MNHEY and SVGEGT. Trimming left V 6 bases short and J 0 bases short, with 14 bases between. This CDR3 is 15 amino acids long. CDR3 sequence: CASSRDGSYQETQYF. The CDR3 nucleotides read TGTGCCAGCAGCCGGGACGGGAGCTACCAAGAGACCCAGTACTTC.

CDR3 in amino acids: CSARPPGRAYNEQYF. CDR3 coding DNA: TGCAGTGCACGTCCTCCAGGGCGAGCTTACAATGAGCAGTACTTC. The chain links TRBV20-1 to TRBJ2-1, with D possibly TRBD1 on 5 matching bases. The end of the DNA is better explained by TRBJ2-7, so the J call may be wrong. The CDR3 spans 15 residues. Germline V CDR1 and CDR2: DFQATT, SNEGSKA (reference sequence).

This clonotype was counted between two and nine times. This chain connects TRBV2 to TRBJ2-6; D might be TRBD2 (7 bases). The CDR3 is 16 residues long. Germline V gene sequence: CDR1 SNHLY, CDR2 FYNNEI. The V and J ends lost 6 bases and 2 bases respectively, with 14 bases between them. CDR3 sequence reads: CASRSQGTTGANVLTF. The CDR3 nucleotides read TGTGCCAGCAGAAGTCAGGGGACTACTGGGGCCAACGTCCTGACTTTC.

The genes are TRBV6-2 or TRBV6-3 and TRBJ1-2; 9 nucleotides agree with TRBD1. V lost 6 bases, J lost 3 bases, and 8 bases stayed unmatched. CDR1 MNHEY and CDR2 SVGEGT come from the germline V gene. CDR3 length equals 15 residues. CDR3 bases: TGTGCCAGCAGGCTCCCGGGACAGGGCGACTATGGCTACACCTTC. Translating it yields CASRLPGQGDYGYTF.

The chain couples TRBV27 to TRBJ2-1, with D unclear. Germline CDR1 reads MNHEY; CDR2 reads SMNVEV (reference sequence). This CDR3 spans 16 amino acids. The V and J ends lost 5 bases and 3 bases respectively, with 17 bases between them. The DNA of the CDR3 is TGTGCCAGCAGTCGGCCTTGGGCCAAGAACTACAATGAGCAGTTCTTC. It encodes CASSRPWAKNYNEQFF.

This clonotype showed up just a few times. In DNA form, the CDR3 reads TGTGCCAGCAGTTTGATGCAGGGCAACTATGGCTACACCTTC. This translates into CASSLMQGNYGYTF. The chain couples TRBV12-3 or TRBV12-4 to TRBJ1-2, with D perhaps TRBD1 (5 bases). The CDR3 length is 14 residues. Trimming cost V 3 bases and J 2 bases, with 10 bases left between them.

This clonotype was counted many times. The chain has TRBV10-3 and TRBJ2-3; D is ambiguous. This CDR3 has 13 amino acids. Trimming stripped 4 bases from V and 6 bases from J, with 11 bases between. CDR1 ENHRY and CDR2 SYGVKD come from the germline V gene. CDR3 DNA sequence: TGTGCCATCAGTGGTTTAGCAGTTGATACGCAGTATTTT. Protein sequence: CAISGLAVDTQYF.

The chain links TRBV7-2 to TRBJ1-4; D is possibly TRBD1 (6 bases). The CDR3 has 16 amino acids. The germline gives CDR1 SGHTA, CDR2 FQGNSA. The ends were cut back, 5 bases at V and 0 bases at J, with 13 bases in the middle. CDR3 sequence reads: CASSPGVRTTNEKLFF. CDR3 bases: TGTGCCAGCAGCCCAGGGGTACGGACAACTAATGAAAAACTGTTTTTT.

The chain employs TRBV7-2 and TRBJ1-3, with D perhaps matching TRBD1 (5 bases). The germline V and J ends were trimmed by 0 bases and 4 bases, with 10 bases remaining between them. CDR1 and CDR2 (germline): SGHTA, FQGNSA. The CDR3 loop spans 15 amino acids. This CDR3 reads CASSLALTGGNTIYF. The CDR3 DNA reads as TGTGCCAGCAGCTTAGCGCTAACAGGCGGAAACACCATATATTTT. Filled out from reference TRBV7-2 and TRBJ1-3, the complete variable domain reads GAGVSQSPSNKVTEKGKDVELRCDPISGHTALYWYRQSLGQGLEFLIYFQGNSAPDKSGLPSDRFSAERTGGSVSTLTIQRTQQEDSAVYLCASSLALTGGNTIYFGEGSWLTVV.

A few counts support this clonotype. The chain couples TRBV3-1 to TRBJ2-5; D is ambiguous. The germline gives CDR1 LGHDT, CDR2 YNNKEL (reference sequence). Between the trimmed V and J ends, which lost 0 bases and 5 bases, there was a span of 13 bases. The CDR3 length is 15 residues. CDR3: CASSQDPRISETQYF. In nucleotides, the CDR3 is TGTGCCAGCAGCCAAGATCCCAGAATAAGCGAGACCCAGTACTTC.

CDR3 sequence: CASSQAGTGKEKLFF. DNA of the CDR3: TGCGCCAGCAGCCAAGCTGGGACAGGGAAAGAAAAACTGTTTTTT. The chain is built from TRBV4-3 and TRBJ1-4, with 9 bases lining up with TRBD1. J was trimmed by 8 bases and V by 1 base; bases with no gene match: 5. Germline V gene data show CDR1 as LGHNA and CDR2 as YSLEER. The CDR3 contains 15 residues.

The J gene is TRBJ2-1, the V gene TRBV6-2 or TRBV6-3; no definite D call. The CDR3 sequence is 15 residues long. Germline-derived CDR1 and CDR2 are MNHEY and SVGEGT. The V end lost 4 bases, the J end lost 2 bases, and 12 bases lay between the germline ends. CDR3 sequence (DNA): TGTGCCAGCAGTTGGACCGCTATTCCCTACAATGAGCAGTTCTTC. It specifies CASSWTAIPYNEQFF.

The chain employs TRBV29-1 and TRBJ2-1, with a weak D call TRBD1 (5 bases). Germline CDR1 is SQVTM and CDR2 is ANQGSEA. CDR3 length: 15 residues. The V end was cut by 5 bases, the J end by 0 bases, with 14 bases between. CDR3 nucleotide sequence: TGCAGCGTTTTAGACAGAAGGAGCTCCTACAATGAGCAGTTCTTC. Translating gives CSVLDRRSSYNEQFF.

This clonotype was counted at least ten times. The chain links TRBV7-9 to TRBJ1-1; D is perhaps TRBD1 (6 bases). There are 15 residues in the CDR3. Germline V gene data show CDR1 as SEHNR and CDR2 as FQNEAQ (reference sequence). V lost 5 bases and J 4 bases, leaving 17 bases between the germline ends. The CDR3 is CASSAEQGSGTEAFF. CDR3 nucleotides: TGTGCCAGCAGCGCAGAACAGGGATCTGGCACTGAAGCTTTCTTT.

The chain has TRBV7-9 and TRBJ2-4; 9 nucleotides agree with TRBD1. The J call may be in error: the DNA end matches TRBJ2-7 better. This CDR3 spans 15 amino acids. Per germline, CDR1 SEHNR and CDR2 FQNEAQ (reference sequence). The CDR3 DNA reads as TGTGCCAGCAGCCCCCTCACAGGGGGCGTCGACGAGCAGTACTTC. Translating it yields CASSPLTGGVDEQYF.

J is TRBJ2-1 and V is TRBV29-1, with 9 bases that match TRBD1. With 7 bases clipped from V and 8 bases from J, the junction kept 9 bases outside the gene matches. The CDR3 sequence is 13 residues long. Germline V gene sequence: CDR1 SQVTM, CDR2 ANQGSEA. CDR3 DNA: TGCAGCGCCCGGGACAGGGCTTGGGATGAGCAGTTCTTC. Protein: CSARDRAWDEQFF.

For the CDR3, the DNA is TGTGCCAGCAGCCAAGATTTAGGGCTAGCGGGAGGGGAGCTGTTTTTT. Translated, it gives CASSQDLGLAGGELFF. The chain carries TRBV4-2 and TRBJ2-2, with TRBD2 matching 9 bases. The V segment lost 0 bases and the J segment 8 bases; nucleotides outside the gene matches: 7. The V gene's germline CDR1 is LGHNA and CDR2 YNFKEQ. This CDR3 comprises 16 residues.

As concerns this clonotype: A junction boundary mismatches the germline segment, possibly from a read error. The chain has TRBV20-1 and TRBJ1-2; D ambiguous. The CDR3 sequence is 13 residues long. Germline values: CDR1 DFQATT, CDR2 SNEGSKA (reference sequence). The CDR3, as DNA: TGCAGTACTACGCCGGGAACTAACTACGGCTACACCTTC. Its protein is CSTTPGTNYGYTF.

This clonotype was found many times. This rearrangement joins TRBV29-1 to TRBJ2-5, with 10 positions matching TRBD1. Germline CDR1 and CDR2: SQVTM and ANQGSEA. The CDR3 covers 13 residues. V lost 6 bases, J lost 7 bases, and 8 bases stayed unmatched. The CDR3 DNA is TGCAGCGTCAGGACAGGGGGTGATGCGACCCAGTACTTC. This codes for CSVRTGGDATQYF.

This clonotype showed up just a few times. The CDR3 bases are TGCAGTGCCGGACCACAGGGGGCGGAAGGCTACACCTTC. This codes for CSAGPQGAEGYTF. V usage is TRBV20-1 and J usage is TRBJ1-2, with 9 bases fitting TRBD1. The CDR3 covers 13 residues. CDR1 is DFQATT, CDR2 SNEGSKA, per germline (reference sequence). J was trimmed by 8 bases and V by 6 bases; bases with no gene match: 10.

V usage is TRBV20-1 and J usage is TRBJ1-2, with 8 bases aligning to TRBD1. The germline gives CDR1 DFQATT, CDR2 SNEGSKA (reference sequence). The CDR3 loop spans 15 amino acids. V lost 0 bases and J lost 7; bases outside the gene matches: 10. CDR3 nucleotides: TGCAGTGCTAGAGAGGGGGGCAGGGGGCGCGTTGGCTACACCTTC. It is translated as CSAREGGRGRVGYTF.

The genes are TRBV7-2 and TRBJ2-1; D tentatively fits TRBD1 or TRBD2 (5 bases each). This CDR3 is built from 15 residues. In germline, CDR1 is SGHTA, CDR2 FQGNSA. The V end was cut by 0 bases, the J end by 5 bases, with 11 bases between. The DNA for the CDR3 is TGTGCCAGCAGCTTAGCCGGGACCACCCACAATGAGCAGTTCTTC. This gives the protein CASSLAGTTHNEQFF.